Reported below is one T cell receptor (beta chain). Its antigen is not identified. These data belong to a study of CXCR3-negative and CXCR3-positive naive CD8 T cells. Study at large: Libraries each contributed about 1.5 +/- 0.3 million TRB reads, for around 150 million in total.

Study-wide results and caveats: Diversity proved comparably high across both naive subsets and much lower in memory CD8+ cells. Memory cells diverged, while naive CXCR3-positive and CXCR3-negative cells had similar TRBV-TRBJ usage.

The authors made the TRB cDNA libraries by 5' RACE using UMI labels. TCRdb reanalyzed the 5' RACE reads and collapses them to one entry per CDR3 protein, without DNA. The sample table includes about 28,000 distinct CDR3 sequences. The CDR3 consists of 15 residues. Germline CDR1 reads LNHNV; CDR2 reads YYDKDF (reference sequence). The sorter processed each CD8+ T cell subset in triplicate at 280,000 or so cells apiece. The sequence came from a human donor in good health. Some clones in this sample may be carry-over from other donors' samples. The chain carries TRBV15 and TRBJ2-1; there is no DNA to check the TCRdb D call of TRBD2. The sequencing input was memory CD8+ T cells from blood. CDR3 sequence reads: CATSRASGTYNEQFF.